These 29 T cell receptor beta chains were sequenced from one sample in a study of prognosis after radiotherapy for stage I lung cancer. Amplification of TCR beta CDR3 from genomic DNA used two-round multiplex PCR. First-round PCR employed TRBV- and TRBJ-specific primers for each gene. TCRdb re-called the multiplex PCR reads with MiXCR, one entry per CDR3 protein. The data contain approximately 20,000 distinct CDR3 sequences, about a quarter of them singletons. The sequences come from PBMCs, collected before or after stereotactic body radiation therapy (not recorded which). The origin of the receptors is a donor at least 50 years old with non-small cell lung cancer.

In its sample, this clonotype was seen many times. The chain uses TRBV2 and TRBJ2-1; D remains ambiguous. The CDR3 runs 13 residues. Between the trimmed V and J ends, which lost 6 bases and 6 bases, there was a span of 12 bases. The germline V gene has CDR1 SNHLY and CDR2 FYNNEI. As DNA, the CDR3 is TGTGCCAGCAGCCCGGCCTACGCCAATGAGCAGTTCTTC. Translation gives CASSPAYANEQFF. The whole variable domain, remainder taken from reference TRBV2 and TRBJ2-1, is EPEVTQTPSHQVTQMGQEVILRCVPISNHLYFYWYRQILGQKVEFLVSFYNNEISEKSEIFDDQFSVERPDGSNFTLKIRSTKLEDSAMYFCASSPAYANEQFFGPGTRLTVL.

This clonotype was found many times. The rearrangement links TRBV20-1 to TRBJ2-5; 10 bases map to TRBD2. Trimming cost V 5 bases and J 2 bases; bases outside gene matches: 5. The length of the CDR3 is 14 residues. Germline-derived CDR1 and CDR2 are DFQATT and SNEGSKA (reference sequence). The CDR3 sequence is CSALGTSEQETQYF. DNA of the CDR3: TGCAGTGCTCTCGGGACTAGCGAACAAGAGACCCAGTACTTC.

This clonotype is deemed medium-sized. The V gene is TRBV11-3, the J gene TRBJ2-3, with D unclear. Looked up from germline, CDR1 is SGHNT and CDR2 is YENEEA. There are 14 residues in the CDR3. The germline V and J ends were trimmed by 0 bases and 1 base, with 5 bases remaining between them. The CDR3 coding sequence is TGTGCCAGCAGCTTAGATCCCGGCACAGATACGCAGTATTTT. It codes for CASSLDPGTDTQYF. The variable domain in full, with the rest retrieved from reference TRBV11-3 and TRBJ2-3, is EAGVVQSPRYKIIEKKQPVAFWCNPISGHNTLYWYLQNLGQGPELLIRYENEEAVDDSQLPKDRFSAERLKGVDSTLKIQPAELGDSAVYLCASSLDPGTDTQYFGPGTRLTVL.

Comment on this clonotype: Its ends do not fully match the called genes, so a read error is possible. The chain employs TRBV6-1 and TRBJ2-1; 9 bases are a match to TRBD2. CDR1 and CDR2 from the germline V gene are MNHNS and SASEGT. This CDR3 region has 15 residues. DNA of the CDR3: TGTGCCAGCAGTGAAGCCTTAGCGGGAGCGTGTGAGCACTTCTTC. Amino acid sequence: CASSEALAGACEHFF.

This clonotype appeared many times. This chain connects TRBV7-9 to TRBJ2-1; D is undetermined. V was pared by 5 bases and J by 8 bases, with 19 bases between. CDR3 length: 15 amino acids. Germline V CDR1 and CDR2: SEHNR, FQNEAQ (reference sequence). This CDR3 reads CASSHGLGDSDEQFF. The CDR3 coding sequence is TGTGCCAGCAGCCACGGGTTGGGCGACTCGGATGAGCAGTTCTTC.

This clonotype was counted ten times or more. The chain is built from TRBV7-2 and TRBJ2-2; no clear D gene. Trimming left V 1 base short and J 5 bases short, with 8 bases between. The CDR3 is made up of 14 amino acids. The germline gives CDR1 SGHTA, CDR2 FQGNSA. The CDR3, as DNA: TGTGCCAGCAGCTTAGATTTAGAAACCGGGGAGCTGTTTTTT. Amino acid sequence: CASSLDLETGELFF. Drawing the rest from reference TRBV7-2 and TRBJ2-2, the complete variable domain is GAGVSQSPSNKVTEKGKDVELRCDPISGHTALYWYRQSLGQGLEFLIYFQGNSAPDKSGLPSDRFSAERTGGSVSTLTIQRTQQEDSAVYLCASSLDLETGELFFGEGSRLTVL.

This clonotype was observed many times. This chain links TRBV9 with TRBJ1-4; TRBD1 is a possible D gene (6 bases). The CDR3 is 14 residues long. Germline CDR1 and CDR2: SGDLS and YYNGEE. The V end lost 4 bases, the J end lost 4 bases, and 11 bases lay between the germline ends. CDR3 amino acids: CASSQGGYNEKLFF. The DNA of the CDR3 is TGTGCCAGCAGCCAAGGGGGATATAATGAAAAACTGTTTTTT.

This clonotype was counted at least ten times. The rearrangement joins TRBV5-4 to TRBJ2-2; the D is unclear. V lost 4 bases and J 1 base, leaving 8 bases between the germline ends. Germline CDR1 SGHNT, CDR2 YYREEE (reference sequence). The CDR3 contains 14 residues. CDR3 DNA: TGTGCCAGCAGCCTAGACTTGAACACCGGGGAGCTGTTTTTT. Its protein is CASSLDLNTGELFF.

For this clonotype: A read error likely explains this, since a far larger clone differs by one base. V usage is TRBV5-5 and J usage is TRBJ1-5; no clear D gene. V lost 1 base and J 3 bases, leaving 2 bases between the germline ends. This CDR3 is 12 amino acids long. From germline, CDR1 is SGHKS and CDR2 YYEKEE (reference sequence). DNA for the CDR3: TGTGCCAGCAGCTTGCTCAATCAGCCCCAGCATTTT. It yields the protein CASSLLNQPQHF.

This clonotype has a count of ten or more. This sequence joins TRBV19 and TRBJ1-5; D is possibly TRBD1 (5 bases). CDR1 and CDR2 from the germline V gene are LNHDA and SQIVND (reference sequence). Trimming took off 5 bases at V and 3 bases at J, with 8 bases between the two ends. The CDR3 consists of 13 residues. The CDR3 DNA sequence: TGTGCCAGTAGTCTCAGGGACAATCAGCCCCAGCATTTT. It encodes CASSLRDNQPQHF.

This clonotype came up many times. The chain combines TRBV3-1 with TRBJ1-1; D unclear. The CDR3 is 14 amino acids. V lost 2 bases to trimming and J lost 0 bases, with 7 bases between them. The germline V gene encodes CDR1 LGHDT and CDR2 YNNKEL (reference sequence). The CDR3 DNA sequence: TGTGCCAGCAGCCAAAACAGAGTGAACACTGAAGCTTTCTTT. Translated: CASSQNRVNTEAFF.

This clonotype occurred a few times. This clone may be a read error of a much larger clone one base away. This chain links TRBV6-2 or TRBV6-3 with TRBJ2-5; 7 bases agree with TRBD2. Germline CDR1 reads MNHEY; CDR2 reads SVGEGT. There are 18 residues in the CDR3. V trimming: 2 bases; J trimming: 4 bases; junction bases outside the gene matches: 16. CDR3: CASSYPLAATSSTETQYF. The CDR3, as DNA: TGTGCCAGCAGTTACCCCCTAGCGGCGACCTCCTCTACAGAGACCCAGTACTTC.

This clonotype was seen repeatedly, ten times or more. The rearrangement uses TRBV29-1 and TRBJ2-1; 10 nucleotides match TRBD2. Germline-derived CDR1 and CDR2 are SQVTM and ANQGSEA. Trimming at V came to 8 bases and at J to 1 base, leaving 8 bases not matched to a gene. CDR3 length: 15 residues. The CDR3 loop is CSIRLAGRSYNEQFF. DNA of the CDR3: TGCAGCATACGACTAGCGGGTAGATCCTACAATGAGCAGTTCTTC.

This clonotype was counted at least ten times. The rearrangement joins TRBV19 to TRBJ2-3, with 9 bases lining up with TRBD1. CDR1 is LNHDA and CDR2 is SQIVND in the germline V gene (reference sequence). V was clipped by 7 bases and J by 5 bases; unmatched bases: 10. This CDR3 comprises 15 residues. The DNA for the CDR3 is TGTGCCAGTAATTTGAGGACAGGGGCGGGAGATACGCAGTATTTT. Its protein is CASNLRTGAGDTQYF.

This clonotype has only one observation. A far larger clone is one base from this, pointing to a likely read error. The rearrangement uses TRBV6-5 and TRBJ1-1; no reliable D call. This CDR3 has 13 residues. CDR1 is MNHEY, CDR2 SVGAGI, per germline. Trimming pared 2 bases from V and 9 bases from J, leaving 13 bases between. The CDR3 is CASSYRTVAKAFF. The DNA for the CDR3 is TGTGCCAGCAGTTACCGTACAGTGGCGAAAGCTTTCTTT.

The DNA of the CDR3 is TGCAGTGACCTAGATAGGCGGGGTCCGAGCAATGAGCAGTTCTTC. It is translated as CSDLDRRGPSNEQFF. This chain links TRBV20-1 with TRBJ2-1; a possible D gene is TRBD2 (6 bases). Germline V gene sequence: CDR1 DFQATT, CDR2 SNEGSKA (reference sequence). Trimming pared 7 bases from V and 6 bases from J, leaving 22 bases between. The CDR3 is 15 amino acids.

As concerns this clonotype: A read error is possible here, since a much larger clone lies one base away. V usage is TRBV6-2 or TRBV6-3 and J usage is TRBJ2-7; D is perhaps TRBD1 or TRBD2 (5 bases each). Germline V gene lookup returns CDR1 MNHEY and CDR2 SVGEGT. The CDR3 is made up of 15 amino acids. The DNA for the CDR3 is TGTGTCAGCAGTGACAACACCGGGGCCCCCTACGTGCAGTACTTC. The encoded protein is CVSSDNTGAPYVQYF.

As for this clonotype: A much larger clone differs by one base, so this may be a read error. The V and J genes are TRBV5-4 and TRBJ2-7; 12 nucleotides line up with TRBD2. Germline V lookup: CDR1 SGHNT, CDR2 YYREEE (reference sequence). The CDR3 covers 15 residues. CDR3 in DNA: TGTGCCAGCAGCTTCTGGACTAGCGGGATTTACGAGAAGTACTTC. Translating it yields CASSFWTSGIYEKYF.

This clonotype was recorded at least ten times. The chain recombines TRBV5-1 with TRBJ2-3, with a tentative D call TRBD2 (6 bases). V lost 4 bases, J lost 11 bases, and 17 bases lay in between. The germline CDR1 and CDR2 sequences are SGHRS and YFSETQ. This CDR3 region has 13 residues. The DNA of the CDR3 is TGCGCCAGCAGCGGAACAGGCGGCGGGGAGCAGTATTTT. Translating it yields CASSGTGGGEQYF.

This sequence joins TRBV5-1 and TRBJ1-1; D may be TRBD1 (5 bases). Trimming cost V 9 bases and J 3 bases, with 15 bases left between them. The CDR3 totals 13 residues. Germline CDR1 and CDR2: SGHRS and YFSETQ. This CDR3 reads CANDGGADTEAFF. The DNA for the CDR3 is TGCGCCAACGACGGTGGGGCGGACACTGAAGCTTTCTTT.

This clonotype has a count of ten or more. The chain couples TRBV10-3 to TRBJ2-7; no clear D. Trimming pared 2 bases from V and 4 bases from J, leaving 6 bases between. This CDR3 region has 12 residues. CDR1 is ENHRY, CDR2 SYGVKD, per germline. CDR3 sequence reads: CAISEIEYEQYF. The CDR3, as DNA: TGTGCCATCAGTGAGATAGAATACGAGCAGTACTTC.

This clonotype has a single count. This likely came from a read error, as a far larger clone is one base away. The chain couples TRBV6-4 to TRBJ1-5; 7 positions match TRBD1. J lost 15 bases, V lost 6 bases, and 11 bases had no gene match. The CDR3 spans 12 residues. Per the germline V gene, CDR1 is MRHNA and CDR2 is SNTAGT. CDR3 protein: CASRRGQVSWHF. The CDR3 nucleotides read TGTGCCAGCAGACGCGGACAGGTCTCTTGGCATTTT.

This clonotype was recorded at least ten times. The chain is built from TRBV7-6 and TRBJ2-3, with no clear D. CDR1 is SGHVS and CDR2 is FNYEAQ in the germline V gene. There are 13 residues in the CDR3. The ends were cut back, 5 bases at V and 3 bases at J, with 9 bases in the middle. The CDR3 sequence is CASSALGTDTQYF. CDR3 nucleotides: TGTGCCAGCAGCGCCTTAGGGACAGATACGCAGTATTTT.

This clonotype was recorded a few times. V and J are TRBV4-1 and TRBJ2-4, with TRBD2 matching 10 bases. V dropped 0 bases and J dropped 5; count of bases not matched to a gene: 13. The CDR3 is made up of 19 amino acids. CDR1 is MGHRA, CDR2 YSYEKL, per germline. This CDR3 reads CASSQELSGRASSENIQYF. CDR3 DNA: TGCGCCAGCAGCCAAGAGTTAAGCGGGAGGGCCAGTTCCGAAAACATTCAGTACTTC.

Turning to this clonotype: Possible read error: a much larger clone is one base away. The chain is built from TRBV6-5 and TRBJ2-6, with unresolved D. The CDR3 runs to 17 residues. Germline V gene data show CDR1 as MNHEY and CDR2 as SVGAGI. The CDR3 DNA reads TGTGCCAGCAGTACCTCGAGACCTAAGTCTGGGACCAACGTCCTGACTTTC. Translation: CASSTSRPKSGTNVLTF.

This clonotype was detected ten times or more. The chain uses TRBV7-2 and TRBJ2-6; D is possibly TRBD2 (5 bases). CDR3 length equals 17 residues. CDR1 is SGHTA, CDR2 FQGNSA, per germline. V was trimmed by 4 bases and J by 2 bases, leaving 15 bases between them. The CDR3 sequence is CASSSQPGRTGANVLTF. DNA of the CDR3: TGTGCCAGCAGCTCCCAGCCGGGAAGGACTGGGGCCAACGTCCTGACTTTC.

Concerning this clonotype itself: A far more abundant clone sits one base away, making this likely a read error. The chain carries TRBV6-2 or TRBV6-3 and TRBJ2-7; no firm D call. This CDR3 region has 13 residues. The germline CDR1 and CDR2 sequences are MNHEY and SVGEGT. CDR3 amino acids: CTSSEAGNYEQYF. The CDR3 DNA reads as TGTACCAGCAGTGAGGCAGGTAACTACGAGCAGTACTTC.

Comment on this clonotype: At one end the junction does not follow the germline gene, possibly because of a read error. The chain combines TRBV20-1 with TRBJ2-7, with D maybe TRBD2 (5 bases). CDR1 is DFQATT, CDR2 SNEGSKA, per germline (reference sequence). CDR3 length: 13 amino acids. The DNA for the CDR3 is TGCAGTGCTAGGGTGGGGAGCTCCTACGAGCATTACTTC. It specifies CSARVGSSYEHYF.

This clonotype was seen repeatedly, ten times or more. The chain recombines TRBV11-3 with TRBJ2-3, with D possibly being TRBD1 or TRBD2 (5 bases each). The CDR3 has 14 amino acids. V lost 4 bases, J lost 8 bases, and 16 bases lay in between. Germline V gene lookup returns CDR1 SGHNT and CDR2 YENEEA. In DNA, the CDR3 is TGTGCCAGCAGCTCCGGGGTCTTTGGGGGTACGCAGTATTTT. The encoded protein is CASSSGVFGGTQYF.